This T cell receptor (beta chain) was sequenced in a study of shared clonotypes between healthy human individuals. The method was immunoSEQ multiplex PCR; TCRdb's version includes in-frame clones alone and lacks a portion of them. The sample shows 2 million to 2.5 million clones, around 93% of them seen only once. The V end lost 5 bases, the J end lost 10 bases, and 9 bases lay between the germline ends. The germline gives CDR1 SGHDN, CDR2 FVKESK. The CDR3 extends over 11 amino acids. CD8 cells regarded as naive lacked CD45RO, were positively chosen for CCR7, and omitted terminally differentiated effector memory CD45RA+ cells. Study outcomes and limitations: Across subsets, estimated richness was generally greater for naive than for memory populations.

Worth noting for this clone: The antigen is undetermined.

The chain joins TRBV14 to TRBJ2-1, with D unclear. Sequences were obtained from naive CD8+ T cells from PBMCs. This TCR was recovered from a man aged 18 to 35 in good health. Some clones in this sample may be carry-over from other donors' samples. The DNA of the CDR3 is TGTGCCAGCAGCGGGCTGGCGGAGCAGTTCTTC. This translates into CASSGLAEQFF.